Sequencing of this T cell receptor (beta chain) was carried out in a study of early T cells in non-severe SARS-CoV-2 infection. Turning to the study itself: Sequencing used unsorted whole-blood bulk RNA, so chains lack pairing.

TCRdb re-called the 5' RACE reads through MiXCR, storing one row per CDR3 protein. This sample has about 99,000 distinct CDR3 sequences, with roughly 15% found just once. This clonotype was observed a few times. The CDR3 is made up of 17 amino acids. With V trimmed by 5 bases and J by 1 base, 13 bases remained unmatched. CDR1 and CDR2 from the germline V gene are SGHVS and FQNEAQ. The TCR was taken from an adult who was a healthcare worker with PCR-confirmed SARS-CoV-2 infection or an uninfected control (not recorded which). Sequences were obtained from whole blood. V and J are TRBV7-8 and TRBJ1-1; TRBD1 matches at 7 bases. As DNA, the CDR3 is TGTGCCAGCAGCGTCGGGACAGATCGGGCCCCGAACACTGAAGCTTTCTTT. It encodes CASSVGTDRAPNTEAFF.